These T cell receptor beta chains were read from a single sample in a study of shared clonotypes between healthy human individuals. Sequencing was performed with immunoSEQ multiplex PCR; in TCRdb, only in-frame clones are kept and a portion is missing. The sample has roughly 2.2 million clones; about 92% are singletons. Input material: naive CD4+ T cells from PBMCs. The receptors shown here come from a young man in good health. Some clones in this sample may be carry-over from other donors' samples. Each CDR3 is given without its conserved first and last residue.

j_gene: TRBJ1-5
v_gene: TRBV9
CDR3aa: ASSVGAGIQPQH

j_gene: TRBJ2-3
v_gene: TRBV7-4
CDR3aa: ASSRRKGLPTDTQY

j_gene: TRBJ1-1
v_gene: TRBV5-1
CDR3aa: ASTTGTGNTEAF

j_gene: TRBJ2-3
v_gene: TRBV6-6
CDR3aa: ASKEREPDTQY

j_gene: TRBJ1-2
v_gene: TRBV5-6
CDR3aa: ASSRPPGQMFNYGYT

j_gene: TRBJ1-2
v_gene: TRBV27
CDR3aa: ASGPGYYGYT

j_gene: TRBJ1-1
v_gene: TRBV7-3
CDR3aa: ASTQDGNTEAF

j_gene: TRBJ1-2
v_gene: TRBV6-5
CDR3aa: ASSYSGQGYGYT

j_gene: TRBJ1-4
v_gene: TRBV19
CDR3aa: ASMGQGPGKLF

j_gene: TRBJ2-3
v_gene: TRBV28
CDR3aa: ASSLIAGVNTDTQY

j_gene: TRBJ2-2
v_gene: TRBV27
CDR3aa: ASTSTGLAGVTGELF

j_gene: TRBJ2-5
v_gene: TRBV11-2
CDR3aa: ASSRTGGQETQY

j_gene: TRBJ2-7
v_gene: TRBV18
CDR3aa: ASSPVVAGGREQY

j_gene: TRBJ1-4
v_gene: TRBV27
CDR3aa: ASSPRVTNNEKLF

j_gene: TRBJ1-2
v_gene: TRBV19
CDR3aa: ASTVGDRDAT

j_gene: TRBJ1-5
v_gene: TRBV18
CDR3aa: ASSPYSVQPQH

j_gene: TRBJ1-1
v_gene: TRBV30
CDR3aa: AWSVGSQAF

j_gene: TRBJ2-5
v_gene: TRBV7-2
CDR3aa: ASSLHGRAGETQY

j_gene: TRBJ1-5
v_gene: TRBV19
CDR3aa: ASSILSGAGRDQPQH

j_gene: TRBJ1-2
v_gene: TRBV10-2
CDR3aa: ASSDLRNDGYT

j_gene: TRBJ2-2
v_gene: TRBV7-3
CDR3aa: ASSPDRGHGGELF

j_gene: TRBJ2-5
v_gene: TRBV30
CDR3aa: AWSVKGDRFTQY

j_gene: TRBJ2-2
v_gene: TRBV5-1
CDR3aa: ASSLGQADGELF

j_gene: TRBJ1-5
v_gene: TRBV6-1
CDR3aa: ASSRPGGNQPQH

j_gene: TRBJ2-1
v_gene: TRBV2
CDR3aa: ASSELPGSDNEQF

j_gene: TRBJ2-1
v_gene: TRBV19
CDR3aa: ASSPKRASGDPRGEQF

j_gene: TRBJ1-5
v_gene: TRBV7-9
CDR3aa: ASSLGTGVRQPQH

j_gene: TRBJ1-1
v_gene: TRBV5-4
CDR3aa: ASSLAVGQTEAF

j_gene: TRBJ1-2
v_gene: TRBV4-1
CDR3aa: ASSQGTAGGGYT